These 3 T cell receptor beta chains were all obtained from the same sample, sequenced in a study of OX40 agonist ivuxolimab in advanced cancers. Receptor amplification or capture employed the immunoSEQ multiplex PCR assay. TCRdb re-hosts the immuneACCESS table, in-frame sequences only. Its copies lack some clones; in the studies checked, an unresolved V gene accounts for under half of them, and the cause for the rest is not known. Here the sample has some 77,000 clones; approximately 82% occur a single time. The ten largest clones represent 0.76% of the sample. The sequencing used CD4+ or CD8+ T cells sorted from blood, collected in a trial of the OX40 agonist ivuxolimab. All receptors derive from an adult with an advanced solid tumor such as melanoma, head and neck, liver or kidney cancer.

The chain carries TRBV28 and TRBJ2-7; 11 bases map to TRBD1. V was pared by 2 bases and J by 2 bases, with 5 bases of the junction left unmatched. The germline V gene has CDR1 MDHEN and CDR2 SYDVKM. This CDR3 comprises 16 residues. This CDR3 reads CASSLIGGQGAYEQYF. The DNA of the CDR3 is TGTGCCAGCAGTTTAATTGGGGGACAGGGGGCCTACGAGCAGTACTTC.

This clone was recorded a few times. The chain joins TRBV7-9 to TRBJ1-2; D is unclear. The CDR3 has 12 amino acids. Germline V lookup: CDR1 SEHNR, CDR2 FQNEAQ (reference sequence). The germline V and J ends were trimmed by 5 bases and 6 bases, with 10 bases remaining between them. The CDR3 DNA reads TGTGCCAGCAGCCAAGACTCCAATGGCTACACCTTC. This sequence encodes CASSQDSNGYTF.

The V gene is TRBV5-5, the J gene TRBJ2-3; D is unclear. The CDR3 consists of 12 residues. Trimming shortened V by 5 bases and J by 5 bases, and 9 bases separated the two germline ends. Germline V CDR1 and CDR2: SGHKS, YYEKEE (reference sequence). The CDR3 sequence: CASSLMLDTQYF. The CDR3 DNA reads as TGTGCCAGCAGTTTAATGCTAGATACGCAGTATTTT.